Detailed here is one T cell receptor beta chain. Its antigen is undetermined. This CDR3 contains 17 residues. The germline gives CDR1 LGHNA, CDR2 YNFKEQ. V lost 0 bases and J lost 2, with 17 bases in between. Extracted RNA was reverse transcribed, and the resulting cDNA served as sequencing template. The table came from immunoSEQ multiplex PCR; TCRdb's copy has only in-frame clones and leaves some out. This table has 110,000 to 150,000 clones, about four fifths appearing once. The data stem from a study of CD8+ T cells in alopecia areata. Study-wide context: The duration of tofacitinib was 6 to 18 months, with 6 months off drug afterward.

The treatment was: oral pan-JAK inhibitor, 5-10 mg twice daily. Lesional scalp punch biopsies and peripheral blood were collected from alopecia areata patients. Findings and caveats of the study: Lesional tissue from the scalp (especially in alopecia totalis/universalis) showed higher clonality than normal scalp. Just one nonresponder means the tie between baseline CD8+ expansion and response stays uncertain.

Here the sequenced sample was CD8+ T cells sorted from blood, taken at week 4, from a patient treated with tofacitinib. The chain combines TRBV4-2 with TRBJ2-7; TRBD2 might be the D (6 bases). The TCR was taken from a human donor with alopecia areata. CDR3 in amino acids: CASSQEEGQGLTYEQYF. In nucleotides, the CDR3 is TGTGCCAGCAGCCAAGAGGAGGGTCAGGGTCTTACCTACGAGCAGTACTTC.